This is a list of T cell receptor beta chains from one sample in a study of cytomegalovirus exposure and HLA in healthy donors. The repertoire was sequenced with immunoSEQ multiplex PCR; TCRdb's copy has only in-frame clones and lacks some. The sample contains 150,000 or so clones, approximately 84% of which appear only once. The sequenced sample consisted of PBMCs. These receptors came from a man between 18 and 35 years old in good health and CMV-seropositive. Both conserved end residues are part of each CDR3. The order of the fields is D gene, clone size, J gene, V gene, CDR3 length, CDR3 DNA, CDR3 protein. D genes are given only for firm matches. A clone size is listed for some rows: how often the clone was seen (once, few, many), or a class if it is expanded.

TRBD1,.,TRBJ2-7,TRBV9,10,TGTGCCAGTTGGGACAGGGCTGGGTACTTC,CASWDRAGYF
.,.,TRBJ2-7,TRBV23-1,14,TGCGCCATACCGAAAGGGGCACCTACCTACGAGCAGTACTTC,CAIPKGAPTYEQYF
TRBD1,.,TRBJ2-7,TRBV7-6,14,TGTGCCAGCAGCCTTCAGACAGGGACGTACGAGCAGTACTTC,CASSLQTGTYEQYF
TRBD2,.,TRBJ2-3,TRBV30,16,TGTGCCTGGAGTGCTCAACCGGGACTAGGGTCAGGTACGCAGTATTTT,CAWSAQPGLGSGTQYF
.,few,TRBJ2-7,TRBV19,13,TGTGCCAGTAGTATAGAGGGCAGGTACGAGCAGTACTTC,CASSIEGRYEQYF
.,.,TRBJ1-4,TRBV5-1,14,TGCGCCAGCAGCTTTCAGGGTTTGAGAGAAAAACTGTTTTTT,CASSFQGLREKLFF
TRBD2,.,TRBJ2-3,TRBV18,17,TGTGCCAGCTCACCGGGACTAGCGGGAACTAGCACAGATACGCAGTATTTT,CASSPGLAGTSTDTQYF
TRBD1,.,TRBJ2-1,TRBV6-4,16,TGTGCCAGCAGTGACTCTGTGGGACAGGGAGAGGATGAGCAGTTCTTC,CASSDSVGQGEDEQFF
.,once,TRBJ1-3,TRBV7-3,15,TGTGCCAGCAGCTTAACCCGAGACTCTGGAAACACCATATATTTT,CASSLTRDSGNTIYF
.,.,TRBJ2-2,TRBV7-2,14,TGTGCCAGCAGCTTATTCCCGGGGTCCGGGGAGCTGTTTTTT,CASSLFPGSGELFF
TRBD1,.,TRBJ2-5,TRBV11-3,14,TGTGCCAGCAGCCGTCGGGACAGTCAAGAGACCCAGTACTTC,CASSRRDSQETQYF
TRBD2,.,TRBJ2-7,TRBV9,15,TGTGCCAGCAGCGTAAGAGCGGGGGGTAGGGACGAGCAGTACTTC,CASSVRAGGRDEQYF
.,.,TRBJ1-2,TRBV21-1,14,TGTGCCAGCAGCAAAGGATCGACAGTCTATGGCTACACCTTC,CASSKGSTVYGYTF
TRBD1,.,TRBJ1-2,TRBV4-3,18,TGCGCCAGCAGCCAAGATTCCATCGGTACAGGGGGACTTTATGGCTACACCTTC,CASSQDSIGTGGLYGYTF
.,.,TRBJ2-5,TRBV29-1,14,TGCAGCGTTTTTTGGGGAGCCTCCCAAGAGACCCAGTACTTC,CSVFWGASQETQYF
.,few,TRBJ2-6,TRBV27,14,TGTGCCAGTGGCGGGGGCGGAGGGGCCAACGTCCTGACTTTC,CASGGGGGANVLTF
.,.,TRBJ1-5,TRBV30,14,TGTGCCTGGAGTTACGGTAGGGGGAATCAGCCCCAGCATTTT,CAWSYGRGNQPQHF
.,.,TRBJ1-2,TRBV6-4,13,TGTGCCAGCAGTGACGGGCCGGCTTATGGCTACACCTTC,CASSDGPAYGYTF
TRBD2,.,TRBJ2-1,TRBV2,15,TGTGCCAGCAGTACCATAGCGGGGGGCCGGGGTGAGCAGTTCTTC,CASSTIAGGRGEQFF
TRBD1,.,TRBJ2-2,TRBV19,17,TGTGCCAGTAGTAATGGCCGGACAGGGACGGGCACCGGGGAGCTGTTTTTT,CASSNGRTGTGTGELFF
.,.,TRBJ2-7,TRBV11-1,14,TGTGCCAGCAGCTACCAGGGGCCCTCCGTCGAGCAGTACTTC,CASSYQGPSVEQYF
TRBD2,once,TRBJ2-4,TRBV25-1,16,TGTGCCAGGGTCCCGGGACTAGCGGGGGGATCAAACATTCAGTACTTC,CARVPGLAGGSNIQYF
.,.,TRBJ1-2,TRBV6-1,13,TGTGCCAGCAGGCAGCTAGGAGTCTATGGCTACACCTTC,CASRQLGVYGYTF
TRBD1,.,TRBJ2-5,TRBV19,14,TGTGCCAGCAGGGACAGGGGGCGCGGGGAGACCCAGTACTTC,CASRDRGRGETQYF
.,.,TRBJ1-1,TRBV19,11,TGTGCCAGTAGTGGGGGCCCTGAAGCTTTCTTT,CASSGGPEAFF
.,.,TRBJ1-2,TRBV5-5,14,TGTGCCAGCAGCTTCGCCGACAGCTACTATGGCTACACCTTC,CASSFADSYYGYTF
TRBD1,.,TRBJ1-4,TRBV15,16,TGTGCCACCAGCCGGGGACAGGGAACAACTAATGAAAAACTGTTTTTT,CATSRGQGTTNEKLFF